Sequencing of this T cell receptor (beta chain) was carried out in a study of blood T cell repertoires in COVID-19. Across the study: Researchers got acute and convalescent COVID-19 samples from the United States, Italy and Spain. PBMCs, B-cell-depleted T cells, or T cells provided the cDNA or gDNA that made up the material.

Source study methods: For nucleated cells, counts were estimated from reference gene primer amplification. The table came from immunoSEQ multiplex PCR; TCRdb's copy has only in-frame clones and leaves some out. The D gene and trimming were derived from the DNA, and the V and J assignments and clone size from that table. Altogether roughly 140,000 clones are present, about 80% being singletons, with the ten largest covering just under 9%. The CDR3 has 15 amino acids. Trimming cost V 5 bases and J 3 bases; bases outside gene matches: 4. Germline assignment: CDR1 PRHDT and CDR2 FYEKMQ (reference sequence).

The sequenced sample consisted of peripheral blood. The chain uses TRBV13 and TRBJ1-6, with 7 nucleotides matching TRBD1. The sequence was collected from a woman aged 80 or older in a cohort sampled during active or convalescent COVID-19. For the CDR3, the DNA is TGTGCCAGCAGCCACGGACAGGACTATAATTCACCCCTCCACTTT. Translated: CASSHGQDYNSPLHF.